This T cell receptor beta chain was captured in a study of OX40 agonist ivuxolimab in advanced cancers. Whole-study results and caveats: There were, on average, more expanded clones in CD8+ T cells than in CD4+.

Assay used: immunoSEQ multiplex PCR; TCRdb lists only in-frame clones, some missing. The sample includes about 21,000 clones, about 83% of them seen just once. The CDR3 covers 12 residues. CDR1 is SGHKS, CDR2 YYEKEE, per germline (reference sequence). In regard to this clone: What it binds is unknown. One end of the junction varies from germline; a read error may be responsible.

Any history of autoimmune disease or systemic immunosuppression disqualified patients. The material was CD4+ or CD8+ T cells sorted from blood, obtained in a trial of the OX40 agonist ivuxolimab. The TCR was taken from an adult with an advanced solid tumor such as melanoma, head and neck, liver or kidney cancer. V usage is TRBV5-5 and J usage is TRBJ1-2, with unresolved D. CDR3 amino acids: CANSAGGKGYTF. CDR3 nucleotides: TGTGCCAACAGCGCAGGTGGCAAGGGCTACACCTTC.